The 20 T cell receptor beta chains presented below share a single source sample, sequenced in a study of blood T cell repertoires in COVID-19. TCRdb's table, derived via immunoSEQ multiplex PCR, lists solely in-frame clones and lacks some. The sample has approximately 390,000 clones; about 90% are singletons. Sequenced material: peripheral blood. The receptors stem from a man between 18 and 35 years old with active or convalescent COVID-19.

The chain combines TRBV3-1 (or the pseudogene TRBV3-2) with TRBJ2-7; 10 nucleotides line up with TRBD1. CDR3 size: 15 residues. V trimming: 0 bases; J trimming: 3 bases; junction bases outside the gene matches: 2. CDR1 and CDR2 (germline): LGHDT, YNNKEL (reference sequence). The CDR3 reads CASSQEGTGVYEQYF. CDR3 bases: TGTGCCAGCAGCCAAGAGGGGACAGGGGTCTACGAGCAGTACTTC.

This chain links TRBV5-1 with TRBJ2-3; D is perhaps TRBD1 (6 bases). The germline CDR1 and CDR2 sequences are SGHRS and YFSETQ. The CDR3 length is 14 residues. The V end was cut by 4 bases, the J end by 3 bases, with 12 bases between. The CDR3 DNA is TGCGCCAGCAGCATTGGGGGCCGGACAGATACGCAGTATTTT. Translated: CASSIGGRTDTQYF.

The V call is TRBV7-9, the J call TRBJ1-5; TRBD1 aligns across 7 bases. The CDR3 is 14 amino acids. V lost 3 bases, J lost 2 bases, and 1 base stayed unmatched. The germline V gene has CDR1 SEHNR and CDR2 FQNEAQ (reference sequence). The CDR3: CASSFGTGNQPQHF. DNA for the CDR3: TGTGCCAGCAGCTTTGGGACAGGCAATCAGCCCCAGCATTTT.

The chain employs TRBV11-2 and TRBJ2-7; D call uncertain. V lost 3 bases and J 4 bases, leaving 13 bases between the germline ends. Germline CDR1 SGHAT, CDR2 FQNNGV. The CDR3 sequence is 14 residues long. CDR3 sequence (DNA): TGTGCCAGCAGCTTGACTGACGGTCGGTACGAGCAGTACTTC. Residues: CASSLTDGRYEQYF. The full variable domain, rest sourced from reference TRBV11-2 and TRBJ2-7, is EAGVAQSPRYKIIEKRQSVAFWCNPISGHATLYWYQQILGQGPKLLIQFQNNGVVDDSQLPKDRFSAERLKGVDSTLKIQPAKLEDSAVYLCASSLTDGRYEQYFGPGTRLTVT.

The chain uses TRBV7-2 and TRBJ1-6; D gene ambiguous. The CDR3 sequence is 12 residues long. Germline lookup yields CDR1 SGHTA and CDR2 FQGNSA. V was trimmed by 1 base and J by 15 bases, leaving 10 bases between them. The CDR3 region has the DNA TGTGCCAGCAGCTTAGGAGGCCGAGGCCTCCACTTT. This encodes CASSLGGRGLHF.

The CDR3 region is CASSLDYRAISPLHF. The CDR3 bases are TGTGCCAGCAGCTTAGATTACAGGGCTATTTCACCCCTCCACTTT. This chain links TRBV11-2 with TRBJ1-6; D perhaps matches TRBD1 (6 bases). The CDR3 extends over 15 amino acids. Germline V gives CDR1 SGHAT, CDR2 FQNNGV. The V end was cut by 0 bases, the J end by 9 bases, with 12 bases between.

V is TRBV7-2 and J is TRBJ2-7; 13 positions match TRBD2. The CDR3 length is 16 residues. V trimming: 11 bases; J trimming: 0 bases; junction bases outside the gene matches: 10. Germline CDR1 and CDR2: SGHTA and FQGNSA. For the CDR3, the DNA is TGTGCCGCAAGGGGGACTAGCGGGACAAACTCCTACGAGCAGTACTTC. It is translated as CAARGTSGTNSYEQYF.

The V and J genes are TRBV15 and TRBJ2-7; 7 nucleotides agree with TRBD1. The CDR3 covers 18 residues. Germline assignment: CDR1 LNHNV and CDR2 YYDKDF (reference sequence). V lost 0 bases and J lost 6; bases outside the gene matches: 17. CDR3 amino acids: CATSRDYRTRQGWGEQYF. The CDR3 DNA reads as TGTGCCACCAGCAGAGATTACAGAACGAGACAGGGCTGGGGCGAGCAGTACTTC.

Concerning this clone itself: One end of the junction does not line up with germline, which may come from a read error. The chain is built from TRBV5-5 and TRBJ2-6; 11 nucleotides agree with TRBD1. This CDR3 region has 19 residues. Germline loops: CDR1 SGHKS, CDR2 YYEKEE (reference sequence). The CDR3 DNA reads TGTGCCAGCAGTCAAGGCCCAGGACAGGGGGCGCCAGGGGCCAACGTGCTGACTTTC. This sequence encodes CASSQGPGQGAPGANVLTF.

This chain connects TRBV4-1 to TRBJ1-1, with D perhaps TRBD1 (6 bases). The CDR3 runs to 14 residues. Germline CDR1 is MGHRA and CDR2 is YSYEKL. Trimming stripped 2 bases from V and 10 bases from J, with 17 bases between. In DNA form, the CDR3 reads TGCGCCAGCAGCCAAAAACAGGGATCCATAGGAGCTTTCTTT. This gives the protein CASSQKQGSIGAFF.

The CDR3 here is CASSLNTGPYGYTF. In DNA, the CDR3 is TGTGCCAGCAGCTTAAACACAGGGCCTTATGGCTACACCTTC. The chain carries TRBV7-2 and TRBJ1-2; tentatively, D is TRBD1 (6 bases). The CDR3 extends over 14 amino acids. V was trimmed by 2 bases and J by 5 bases, leaving 12 bases between them. Germline lookup yields CDR1 SGHTA and CDR2 FQGNSA.

The rearrangement joins TRBV19 to TRBJ2-1; maybe TRBD2 (6 bases). The germline CDR1 and CDR2 sequences are LNHDA and SQIVND (reference sequence). Trimming stripped 7 bases from V and 4 bases from J, with 14 bases between. CDR3 length equals 14 residues. The CDR3 sequence is CASKVEGLYNEQFF. CDR3 in DNA: TGTGCCAGTAAGGTGGAGGGCCTTTACAATGAGCAGTTCTTC.

This chain links TRBV27 with TRBJ1-1; the D is unclear. Germline CDR1 is MNHEY and CDR2 is SMNVEV (reference sequence). The CDR3 is made up of 13 amino acids. V dropped 4 bases and J dropped 11 bases, with 17 bases sitting between them. CDR3 region: CASSSLDRREAFF. CDR3 DNA: TGTGCCAGCAGTTCCTTAGACCGACGGGAGGCTTTCTTT.

V and J are TRBV5-6 and TRBJ2-5; TRBD2 agrees at 10 bases. CDR3 length: 14 residues. Germline V gene data show CDR1 as SGHDT and CDR2 as YYEEEE. V lost 4 bases and J lost 5; bases outside the gene matches: 5. The CDR3 sequence: CASSKLSGRETQYF. DNA for the CDR3: TGTGCCAGCAGCAAGCTTAGCGGGAGGGAGACCCAGTACTTC.

This chain joins TRBV27 and TRBJ1-2; the match to TRBD1 covers 10 bases. Germline lookup yields CDR1 MNHEY and CDR2 SMNVEV (reference sequence). Trimming cost V 2 bases and J 3 bases; bases outside gene matches: 0. The length of the CDR3 is 14 residues. The CDR3 DNA follows: TGTGCCAGCAGTTTAGGGACAGGGGACTATGGCTACACCTTC. This gives the protein CASSLGTGDYGYTF.

The chain carries TRBV7-2 and TRBJ1-1; unclear D gene. This CDR3 region has 14 residues. Germline CDR1 SGHTA, CDR2 FQGNSA. With 7 bases removed from V and 4 bases from J, the gap between germline ends came to 16 bases. CDR3 DNA sequence: TGTGCCAGCAAACCGCGACATTTGGGCACTGAAGCTTTCTTT. Protein sequence: CASKPRHLGTEAFF.

V usage is TRBV29-1 and J usage is TRBJ2-2; D unresolved. Germline V gives CDR1 SQVTM, CDR2 ANQGSEA. The germline V and J ends were trimmed by 7 bases and 4 bases, with 22 bases remaining between them. The CDR3 is 16 amino acids. The CDR3 DNA reads as TGCAGCGCTGTAAGTTCCGGGTCTCTCCCCACCGGGGAGCTGTTTTTT. It yields the protein CSAVSSGSLPTGELFF.

This chain uses TRBV9 with TRBJ2-1, with D possibly being TRBD2 (6 bases). This CDR3 is 15 amino acids long. CDR1 and CDR2 from the germline V gene are SGDLS and YYNGEE. V gave up 0 bases and J gave up 0 bases, with 7 bases separating them. CDR3 nucleotide sequence: TGTGCCAGCAGCGTAGACGGGGGCTCCTACAATGAGCAGTTCTTC. This translates into CASSVDGGSYNEQFF.

The V gene is TRBV7-5, the J gene TRBJ1-1; the DNA was not compared with TRBD1, the D call given in the table. TRBV7-5 is marked as a pseudogene. The CDR3 loop spans 14 amino acids. The CDR3 region is CARSRQGLDTEAFF. The CDR3 coding sequence is TGTGCCAGAAGCCGACAGGGCCTCGACACTGAAGCTTTCTTT.

V and J are TRBV5-1 and TRBJ1-1; 10 bases are a match to TRBD1. The CDR3 loop spans 15 amino acids. With 3 bases clipped from V and 5 bases from J, the junction kept 7 bases outside the gene matches. In germline, CDR1 is SGHRS, CDR2 YFSETQ. The CDR3 is CASSSIGQGDTEAFF. For the CDR3, the DNA is TGCGCCAGCAGCTCGATCGGACAGGGGGATACTGAAGCTTTCTTT.